Shown below are 4 T cell receptor beta chains from a single sample sequenced in a study of blood T cell repertoires in COVID-19. Repertoires were generated with immunoSEQ multiplex PCR, while TCRdb's copy carries only in-frame clones and drops some. Of some 250,000 clones detected, 75% to 90% appear once; the ten largest clones hold around 2.9%. Material: peripheral blood. Receptors originate from a woman aged 25 to 39 who had recovered from COVID-19.

Only one count was recorded for this clone. The gene calls are TRBV15 and TRBJ1-1; no reliable D call. Trimming shortened V by 0 bases and J by 6 bases, and 14 bases separated the two germline ends. The CDR3 sequence is 15 residues long. Germline CDR1 and CDR2: LNHNV and YYDKDF (reference sequence). The chain's CDR3 is CATSRDRRRGAEAFF. CDR3 coding DNA: TGTGCCACCAGCAGAGATCGTAGGAGAGGCGCTGAAGCTTTCTTT.

J is TRBJ2-7 and V is TRBV14; a weak D match, TRBD1 (5 bases). The CDR3 spans 14 residues. Germline CDR1 and CDR2: SGHDN and FVKESK. Trimming removed 4 bases at V and 0 bases at J, with 10 bases between. The CDR3, as DNA: TGTGCCAGCAGCCCGACAGAAACCTCCTACGAGCAGTACTTC. Translated: CASSPTETSYEQYF. The full variable domain, completed using reference TRBV14 and TRBJ2-7, is EAGVTQFPSHSVIEKGQTVTLRCDPISGHDNLYWYRRVMGKEIKFLLHFVKESKQDESGMPNNRFLAERTGGTYSTLKVQPAELEDSGVYFCASSPTETSYEQYFGPGTRLTVT.

The gene calls are TRBV7-2 and TRBJ2-2, with TRBD1 as a possible D gene (5 bases). Per the germline V gene, CDR1 is SGHTA and CDR2 is FQGNSA. This CDR3 has 14 amino acids. V lost 2 bases and J 6 bases, leaving 10 bases between the germline ends. CDR3 bases: TGTGCCAGCAGCTTACAGGGAAGGGCCGGGGAGCTGTTTTTT. Translated: CASSLQGRAGELFF.

This clone was seen a single time. V is TRBV6-2 or TRBV6-3 and J is TRBJ2-3, with 12 bases identical to TRBD2. V shed 6 bases and J 10 bases; nucleotides not matched to a gene: 5. Germline V gene sequence: CDR1 MNHEY, CDR2 SVGEGT. This CDR3 spans 13 amino acids. The CDR3 DNA sequence: TGTGCCAGCAGCCCCCGGACTAGCGGGGCGCAGTATTTT. This encodes CASSPRTSGAQYF.